These T cell receptor beta chains were read from a single sample in a study of blood T cell repertoires in COVID-19. Profiling relied on immunoSEQ multiplex PCR, and the TCRdb table lists in-frame clones only, not all of them. Of about 100,000 clones in the sample, approximately 90% are singletons; the top ten hold 4.5% to 5.5%. The sample comprised peripheral blood. The receptors were sampled from a man over 45 with acute or convalescent COVID-19. CDR3s include the opening cysteine and the closing phenylalanine or tryptophan. The D gene is left open where the match is weak. Only part of the rows carry a size: once, few, many, or a class if the clone is expanded.

TGTGCCAGCAGCACGGGGGAGGGGATCCTCTACGAGCAGTACTTC | CASSTGEGILYEQYF | - | TRBV5-8 | TRBD2 | TRBJ2-7
TGTGCCAGCAGCTTTCGGGGGGGACACGAGCAGTACTTC | CASSFRGGHEQYF | - | TRBV11-3 | TRBD2 | TRBJ2-7
TGCGCCAGCAGCCAGGAGCTAGCGGGAGTGCTCGATACGCAGTATTTT | CASSQELAGVLDTQYF | - | TRBV4-3 | TRBD2 | TRBJ2-3
TGCGCCAGCAGTGAAGGGTCTAGCGGAAAATTCTTC | CASSEGSSGKFF | - | TRBV10-2 | TRBD2 | TRBJ2-1
TGTGCCAGCAGCTTAGTTCCCGGGACTAGCGGGAGAGGGAATGAGCAGTTCTTC | CASSLVPGTSGRGNEQFF | - | TRBV7-8 | TRBD2 | TRBJ2-1
TGTGCCAGGGCGGACAGCGGCCAAGAGACCCAGTACTTC | CARADSGQETQYF | - | TRBV21-1 | - | TRBJ2-5
TGTGCCAGCAGCTTAGTGCGCGGAACGGCAAATTCACCCCTCCACTTT | CASSLVRGTANSPLHF | - | TRBV7-9 | - | TRBJ1-6
TGTGCCAGCAGCTTAGACCTTGGCGAGACCCAGTACTTC | CASSLDLGETQYF | - | TRBV7-7 | - | TRBJ2-5
TGTGCCAGCAGCGTAGGCGGGAGCGTCTCCAATGAGCAGTTCTTC | CASSVGGSVSNEQFF | - | TRBV9 | TRBD2 | TRBJ2-1
TGTGCCACCAGCAGAGATCGTGGAGGGCCCGAGCAGTTCTTC | CATSRDRGGPEQFF | once | TRBV15 | - | TRBJ2-1
TGTGCCAGCAGCTTAACAGGGGGCTTGGCTTTCTTT | CASSLTGGLAFF | - | TRBV11-3 | TRBD1 | TRBJ1-1
TGTGCCAGCAGCCGACAGGGGCCCGGGGCCAACGTCCTGACTTTC | CASSRQGPGANVLTF | - | TRBV2 | TRBD1 | TRBJ2-6
TGTGCCATCAGTGAGGTGGGGCAGGGGGGTGGCGAGCAGTACTTC | CAISEVGQGGGEQYF | - | TRBV10-3 | - | TRBJ2-7
TGCAGTGCTAGTGCTAGCGGCTACGAGCAGTACTTC | CSASASGYEQYF | - | TRBV20-1 | TRBD2 | TRBJ2-7
TGTGCCAGCAGCTTAGGGGACAGCTATAATTCACCCCTCCACTTT | CASSLGDSYNSPLHF | - | TRBV7-6 | TRBD1 | TRBJ1-6
TGCGCCAGCAGCCAGCCGACAGACTTTTACGAGCAGTACTTC | CASSQPTDFYEQYF | - | TRBV4-1 | - | TRBJ2-7
TGTGCCAGCAGCGTCAGGGACAGTGGGAATCAGCCCCAGCATTTT | CASSVRDSGNQPQHF | - | TRBV7-2 | TRBD1 | TRBJ1-5
TGTGCCAGCAGCGCGGGCCAGGGGAACTATGGCTACACCTTC | CASSAGQGNYGYTF | - | TRBV9 | - | TRBJ1-2
TGTGCCAGCAGCAAAGGACTAGCGGGTTTCGGTGATTTT | CASSKGLAGFGDF | - | TRBV7-2 | TRBD2 | TRBJ2-3
TGCAGTGCGGGCTGGGAGTGGGAGCAGTTCTTC | CSAGWEWEQFF | - | TRBV20-1 | - | TRBJ2-1
TGTGCCAGCAGCTCTCTACAGGGTGGGAAAAACATTCAGTACTTC | CASSSLQGGKNIQYF | - | TRBV6-5 | - | TRBJ2-4
TGTGCCAGCAGTTACTCCACTAGCGACACCGGGGAGCTGTTTTTT | CASSYSTSDTGELFF | - | TRBV6-2/TRBV6-3 | TRBD2 | TRBJ2-2
TGTGCCAGTAGTAGGACTAGCGGGGAATACAATGAGCAGTTCTTC | CASSRTSGEYNEQFF | - | TRBV19 | TRBD2 | TRBJ2-1
TGTGCCAGCAGTCGTGACAGGGGAGGAGAGACCCAGTACTTC | CASSRDRGGETQYF | - | TRBV6-2/TRBV6-3 | TRBD1 | TRBJ2-5
TGTGCCAGCAGCCTCGACAGGGACTCTGGAAACACCATATATTTT | CASSLDRDSGNTIYF | few | TRBV6-5 | TRBD1 | TRBJ1-3
TGTGCCAGCAGCTTAGTCCAGGGGGCCAATGAGCAGTTCTTC | CASSLVQGANEQFF | - | TRBV11-2 | TRBD1 | TRBJ2-1
TGTGCCAGCAGGAGGGGAGCGGGGTCCGGGGAGCTGTTTTTT | CASRRGAGSGELFF | - | TRBV3-1/TRBV3-2 | TRBD2 | TRBJ2-2
TGTGCCAGCAGTAAGGAGGTACTGGGGAACATTCAGTACTTC | CASSKEVLGNIQYF | - | TRBV6-5 | - | TRBJ2-4
TGTGCCAGCAGCTTGGCCTCGGGACTGGGGGATTCACCCCTCCACTTT | CASSLASGLGDSPLHF | - | TRBV5-4 | - | TRBJ1-6
TGTGCCATCAGGGCAACAGGGGGGGTGGCTGAAGCTTTCTTT | CAIRATGGVAEAFF | - | TRBV10-3 | TRBD1 | TRBJ1-1
TGTGCCAGCAGTTTATCGTTTGGGAGCTCCTATAATTCACCCCTCCACTTT | CASSLSFGSSYNSPLHF | - | TRBV27 | - | TRBJ1-6
TGTGCCAGTAGTATCAGGGGGGTAAACACTGAAGCTTTCTTT | CASSIRGVNTEAFF | - | TRBV19 | TRBD1 | TRBJ1-1
TGTGCCAGCAGTGCCGGGACAGGGGGCTGGTCACCCCTCCACTTT | CASSAGTGGWSPLHF | - | TRBV6-4 | TRBD1 | TRBJ1-6
TGTGCCAGCAGCTTGGTTAGCGGGGTTCGCACAGATACGCAGTATTTT | CASSLVSGVRTDTQYF | - | TRBV5-4 | TRBD2 | TRBJ2-3
TGTGCCAGCAGCCAAGATTATGGTTCGGGGAGGGACGAGCAGTACTTC | CASSQDYGSGRDEQYF | - | TRBV3-1/TRBV3-2 | TRBD2 | TRBJ2-7
TGTGCCAGCAGCTTGGGACAGGGGGCGATGAACACTGAAGCTTTCTTT | CASSLGQGAMNTEAFF | - | TRBV5-6 | TRBD1 | TRBJ1-1
TGTGCCAGCACCCCGACAGTGACTAACTATGGCTACACCTTC | CASTPTVTNYGYTF | - | TRBV6-6 | - | TRBJ1-2
TGTGCCAGCAGCTTGGTGGGCCCGGATCGACAAGAGACCCAGTACTTC | CASSLVGPDRQETQYF | - | TRBV5-8 | - | TRBJ2-5
TGTGCCTGGATGAAGAACAGGGTAAACTATGGCTACACCTTC | CAWMKNRVNYGYTF | - | TRBV30 | - | TRBJ1-2
TGTGCCAGCAGCTACGGGACAGGGGATGAAAAACTGTTTTTT | CASSYGTGDEKLFF | - | TRBV7-2 | TRBD1 | TRBJ1-4
TGTGCCAGTACCATGGGAGGGTACGACGAGCAGTACTTC | CASTMGGYDEQYF | - | TRBV19 | TRBD2 | TRBJ2-7
TGTGCCATCAGTGAGGCGGGGCCGGACTATGGCTACACCTTC | CAISEAGPDYGYTF | - | TRBV10-3 | - | TRBJ1-2
TGTGCCAGTAGTAGACTCGTCCCTGTAGGCCAGCCCCAGCATTTT | CASSRLVPVGQPQHF | - | TRBV19 | - | TRBJ1-5
TGTGCCAGCAGCGCACACCGGGACAGGCCCAACAATGAGCAGTTCTTC | CASSAHRDRPNNEQFF | - | TRBV5-5 | TRBD1 | TRBJ2-1
TGTGCCAGCAGCTTAAAAACTACAGGGGATGAAAAACTGTTTTTT | CASSLKTTGDEKLFF | - | TRBV7-9 | TRBD1 | TRBJ1-4
TGTGCCAGCAGCTTAGCTGGACACCCCTACGAGCAGTACTTC | CASSLAGHPYEQYF | - | TRBV13 | - | TRBJ2-7
TGTGCCAGCAGTTCCCAGGGGGCTCGGGCTAATGAAAAACTGTTTTTT | CASSSQGARANEKLFF | - | TRBV6-5 | TRBD1 | TRBJ1-4
TGTGCCAGCAGCGTTCGCGGGGCTGTGAATTCACCCCTCCACTTT | CASSVRGAVNSPLHF | few | TRBV9 | - | TRBJ1-6
TGTGCCAGCAGCTCGATTGGACAGTATGGCTACACCTTC | CASSSIGQYGYTF | - | TRBV7-9 | - | TRBJ1-2
TGCGCCAGCAGCTCGACAGGGGGCGATTACACAGATACGCAGTATTTT | CASSSTGGDYTDTQYF | - | TRBV5-1 | TRBD1 | TRBJ2-3
TGCGCCAGCAGCCAAGATAAGCAGACAGGGGGTTCCGGGGAGACCCAGTACTTC | CASSQDKQTGGSGETQYF | - | TRBV4-3 | TRBD1 | TRBJ2-5
TGTGCCACCAGTGCCGACAGGGACACCGGGGAGCTGTTTTTT | CATSADRDTGELFF | - | TRBV24-1 | TRBD1 | TRBJ2-2